The rows below give T cell receptor beta chains drawn from one sample of a study of identical twins. TCRdb passed the 5' RACE reads through MiXCR, listing each CDR3 protein once. The sample consists of 420,000 or so distinct CDR3 sequences, around 18% of them appearing once. Input material: naive T cells sorted from blood. The source is a man between 50 and 59 years old in good health. Both conserved end residues are part of each CDR3. A D gene is named only where the DNA matches it firmly. Some rows have no size entry. The others give once, few or many, or a class for an expanded clone.

V: TRBV20-1
length: 12
J: TRBJ2-2
size: few
D: .
CDR3: CSARRDSGELFF
DNA: TGCAGTGCTAGACGGGATAGCGGGGAGCTGTTTTTT

V: TRBV27
length: 14
J: TRBJ1-2
size: few
D: .
CDR3: CASSPLGVNYGYTF
DNA: TGTGCCAGCAGCCCACTGGGGGTTAACTATGGCTACACCTTC

V: TRBV29-1
length: 14
J: TRBJ2-1
size: few
D: .
CDR3: CSAGATPSYNEQFF
DNA: TGCAGCGCCGGGGCTACGCCTTCGTACAATGAGCAGTTCTTC

V: TRBV15
length: 14
J: TRBJ1-5
size: .
D: .
CDR3: CATSPQGMGQPQHF
DNA: TGTGCCACCAGCCCCCAGGGGATGGGTCAGCCCCAGCATTTT

V: TRBV12-3/TRBV12-4
length: 12
J: TRBJ1-1
size: .
D: .
CDR3: CASSQEYTEAFF
DNA: TGTGCCAGCAGCCAGGAATACACTGAAGCTTTCTTT

V: TRBV7-6
length: 15
J: TRBJ2-5
size: .
D: TRBD2
CDR3: CASSLEPSGVETQYF
DNA: TGTGCCAGCAGCTTAGAGCCTAGCGGAGTGGAGACCCAGTACTTC

V: TRBV5-1
length: 13
J: TRBJ2-1
size: few
D: TRBD2
CDR3: CASRFLAVDEQFF
DNA: TGCGCCAGCAGATTTCTAGCGGTCGATGAGCAGTTCTTC

V: TRBV6-5
length: 18
J: TRBJ2-6
size: .
D: .
CDR3: CASSYPRPTGAGANVLTF
DNA: TGTGCCAGCAGTTACCCCCGTCCCACGGGTGCTGGGGCCAACGTCCTGACTTTC

V: TRBV5-1
length: 15
J: TRBJ2-7
size: few
D: TRBD1
CDR3: CASSLVGTVIHEQYF
DNA: TGCGCCAGCAGCTTGGTGGGGACAGTCATCCACGAGCAGTACTTC

V: TRBV7-3
length: 15
J: TRBJ1-3
size: .
D: .
CDR3: CASSLGGTDGNTIYF
DNA: TGTGCCAGCAGCTTAGGCGGGACGGATGGAAACACCATATATTTT

V: TRBV3-1
length: 15
J: TRBJ2-1
size: many
D: .
CDR3: CASSQVGGPLDEQFF
DNA: TGTGCCAGCAGCCAAGTCGGGGGGCCTCTCGATGAGCAGTTCTTC

V: TRBV18
length: 17
J: TRBJ2-7
size: .
D: .
CDR3: CASSRTGFPGFDYEQYF
DNA: TGTGCCAGCTCACGTACAGGATTCCCAGGGTTTGACTACGAGCAGTACTTC

V: TRBV11-2
length: 16
J: TRBJ2-7
size: few
D: TRBD2
CDR3: CASSLVLAAFSYEQYF
DNA: TGTGCCAGCAGCTTAGTACTAGCGGCGTTCTCCTACGAGCAGTACTTC

V: TRBV28
length: 15
J: TRBJ1-1
size: .
D: TRBD1
CDR3: CASRPLDRGRTEAFF
DNA: TGTGCCAGCAGGCCCTTAGACAGGGGCCGAACTGAAGCTTTCTTT

V: TRBV12-3/TRBV12-4
length: 14
J: TRBJ1-4
size: .
D: .
CDR3: CASRGDLTEEKLFF
DNA: TGTGCCAGCAGGGGGGACCTAACGGAGGAAAAACTGTTTTTT

V: TRBV4-1
length: 15
J: TRBJ2-1
size: .
D: TRBD2
CDR3: CASSQVAGGLNEQFF
DNA: TGCGCCAGCAGCCAAGTAGCGGGGGGGCTCAATGAGCAGTTCTTC

V: TRBV18
length: 14
J: TRBJ2-7
size: few
D: TRBD1
CDR3: CASSPGTAYYEQYF
DNA: TGTGCCAGCTCACCCGGGACAGCCTACTACGAGCAGTACTTC

V: TRBV29-1
length: 16
J: TRBJ2-6
size: .
D: .
CDR3: CSVVARKISGANVLTF
DNA: TGCAGCGTTGTTGCCAGGAAGATCTCTGGGGCCAACGTCCTGACTTTC

V: TRBV4-2
length: 16
J: TRBJ2-7
size: .
D: TRBD2
CDR3: CASSQDYFAGEYEQYF
DNA: TGTGCCAGCAGCCAAGATTATTTTGCGGGGGAGTACGAGCAGTACTTC

V: TRBV7-2
length: 16
J: TRBJ2-1
size: few
D: TRBD1
CDR3: CASSSDRGPPYNEQFF
DNA: TGTGCCAGCAGCTCCGACAGGGGCCCCCCTTACAATGAGCAGTTCTTC

V: TRBV7-8
length: 15
J: TRBJ2-7
size: .
D: TRBD1
CDR3: CASSSRTGRIYEQYF
DNA: TGTGCCAGCAGCTCCCGGACAGGGAGGATCTACGAGCAGTACTTC

V: TRBV29-1
length: 10
J: TRBJ2-7
size: few
D: .
CDR3: CSAWDVEQYF
DNA: TGCAGCGCTTGGGATGTGGAGCAGTACTTC

V: TRBV7-2
length: 15
J: TRBJ2-7
size: few
D: TRBD1
CDR3: CASSSPRDSLYEQYF
DNA: TGTGCCAGCAGCTCTCCCCGGGACAGTCTCTACGAGCAGTACTTC

V: TRBV5-1
length: 15
J: TRBJ1-3
size: many
D: .
CDR3: CASSLPGKTGNTIYF
DNA: TGCGCCAGCAGCTTGCCAGGGAAAACTGGAAACACCATATATTTT

V: TRBV5-1
length: 15
J: TRBJ2-1
size: .
D: TRBD2
CDR3: CASTIAGDPHNEQFF
DNA: TGCGCCAGCACCATAGCGGGAGACCCCCACAATGAGCAGTTCTTC

V: TRBV28
length: 16
J: TRBJ2-1
size: few
D: .
CDR3: CASRSTARTELSEQFF
DNA: TGTGCCAGCAGATCAACGGCTAGGACCGAGCTTAGTGAGCAGTTCTTC

V: TRBV20-1
length: 14
J: TRBJ2-1
size: few
D: TRBD2
CDR3: CSASSPGLGNEQFF
DNA: TGCAGTGCAAGTAGCCCGGGACTAGGCAATGAGCAGTTCTTC

V: TRBV10-3
length: 15
J: TRBJ1-3
size: .
D: .
CDR3: CAITAGWQVGNTIYF
DNA: TGTGCCATCACTGCCGGGTGGCAGGTTGGAAACACCATATATTTT

V: TRBV20-1
length: 14
J: TRBJ1-4
size: few
D: .
CDR3: CSASRGTTNEKLFF
DNA: TGCAGTGCTAGTCGGGGGACAACTAATGAAAAACTGTTTTTT

V: TRBV5-1
length: 16
J: TRBJ2-1
size: .
D: TRBD1
CDR3: CANSQLLRDRSNEQFF
DNA: TGCGCCAACAGCCAGCTACTGAGGGACAGGTCGAATGAGCAGTTCTTC

V: TRBV15
length: 14
J: TRBJ2-7
size: .
D: .
CDR3: CATSRDRGLGMQYF
DNA: TGTGCCACCAGCAGAGATCGGGGCCTTGGGATGCAGTACTTC

V: TRBV9
length: 14
J: TRBJ2-3
size: .
D: .
CDR3: CASSVEATTDTQYF
DNA: TGTGCCAGCAGCGTAGAGGCCACCACAGATACGCAGTATTTT

V: TRBV29-1
length: 14
J: TRBJ2-3
size: .
D: TRBD1
CDR3: CCIEDRTSTDTQYF
DNA: TGCTGCATCGAGGACAGGACTAGCACAGATACGCAGTATTTT

V: TRBV29-1
length: 12
J: TRBJ1-1
size: few
D: .
CDR3: CSVGPRSGEAFF
DNA: TGCAGCGTTGGACCCCGGTCTGGTGAAGCTTTCTTT